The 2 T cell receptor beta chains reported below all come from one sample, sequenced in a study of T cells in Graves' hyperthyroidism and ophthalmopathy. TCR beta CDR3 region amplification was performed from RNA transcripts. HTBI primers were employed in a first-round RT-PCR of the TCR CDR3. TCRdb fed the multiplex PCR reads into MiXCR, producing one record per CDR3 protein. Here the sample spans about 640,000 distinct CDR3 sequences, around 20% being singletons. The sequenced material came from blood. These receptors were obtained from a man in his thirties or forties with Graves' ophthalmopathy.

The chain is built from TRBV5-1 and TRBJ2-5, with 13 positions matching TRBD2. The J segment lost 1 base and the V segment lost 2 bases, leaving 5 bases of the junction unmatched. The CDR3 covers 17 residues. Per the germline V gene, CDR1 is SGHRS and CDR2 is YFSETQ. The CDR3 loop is CASSFGGTSGTQETQYF. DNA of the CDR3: TGCGCCAGCAGCTTTGGCGGGACTAGCGGGACCCAAGAGACCCAGTACTTC.

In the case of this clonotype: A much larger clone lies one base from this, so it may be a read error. CDR3 DNA: TGTGCCAGCAGGAGGGACGGTGGGGGCACTGAAGCTTTCTTT. This gives the protein CASRRDGGGTEAFF. The chain couples TRBV28 to TRBJ1-1; weak D call: TRBD1 (5 bases). CDR1 and CDR2 from the germline V gene are MDHEN and SYDVKM. V was pared by 6 bases and J by 4 bases, with 15 bases between. The CDR3 is 14 residues long.